This entry features one T cell receptor (beta chain) sequence. Its antigen is currently unknown. This sample is drawn from a study of T cell responses to AZD1222 COVID-19 vaccine. Study-wide points: The donors showed a predominance of white British ancestry and of females, with possible underestimation of clonal diversity. The study found vaccine-associated CD4 TCRs spanning spike, dominant at 160-218 and 743-854.

The germline V gene has CDR1 ENHRY and CDR2 SYGVKD. This CDR3 is 14 amino acids long. V was pared by 6 bases and J by 5 bases, with 16 bases between. Some clones are missing from TCRdb's copy, which holds only in-frame ones; the method was immunoSEQ multiplex PCR. The sample comprises about 81,000 clones, over 75% of which are singletons, and less than 6% rests with the top ten. J is TRBJ1-1 and V is TRBV10-3; perhaps TRBD1 as D (5 bases). This TCR was sampled from an adult who received the AZD1222 COVID-19 vaccine. The source material was peripheral blood, sampled 28 days after the second AZD1222 dose. CDR3 protein: CAIRRTSQGTEAFF. The DNA of the CDR3 is TGTGCCATCAGGCGGACCTCCCAGGGAACTGAAGCTTTCTTT.